Presented here are 16 T cell receptor beta chains from one specimen sequenced in a study of cytomegalovirus exposure and HLA in healthy donors. Only in-frame clones appear in the TCRdb table, and some are missing; sequencing was by immunoSEQ multiplex PCR. The sample gives 300,000 to 400,000 clones, approximately 85% of which show up once; roughly 0.96% is in the top ten. The sample taken for sequencing was PBMCs. The origin of the receptors is a man between 25 and 39 years old in good health and CMV-seronegative.

The CDR3 sequence is CASSPGTGAYEQYF. CDR3 nucleotide sequence: TGTGCCAGCAGCCCAGGGACAGGGGCCTACGAGCAGTACTTC. The J gene is TRBJ2-7, the V gene TRBV7-9; TRBD1 matches 10 bases. The ends lost 5 bases at V and 2 bases at J; junction bases unmatched: 3. Germline V gene lookup returns CDR1 SEHNR and CDR2 FQNEAQ (reference sequence). This CDR3 contains 14 residues.

The V call is TRBV10-1, the J call TRBJ1-2; TRBD1 aligns across 8 bases. The germline CDR1 and CDR2 sequences are WNHNN and SYGVQD (reference sequence). The CDR3 has 14 amino acids. Trimming removed 2 bases from V and 8 bases from J; junction bases left unmatched: 7. The CDR3 DNA reads TGCGCCAGCAGTGAGCGTGTCAGGGGGCAAGGCTACACCTTC. It encodes CASSERVRGQGYTF.

The J gene is TRBJ1-4, the V gene TRBV19, with 7 bases fitting TRBD1. V shed 9 bases and J 4 bases; nucleotides not matched to a gene: 5. Germline V CDR1 and CDR2: LNHDA, SQIVND (reference sequence). The CDR3 has 13 amino acids. In DNA, the CDR3 is TGTGCCAGCCAGGGACAGATTAATGAAAAACTGTTTTTT. Protein: CASQGQINEKLFF.

CDR3 DNA: TGTGCCAGCAGTTTAGGAGGGTCTATTGAAAAACTGTTTTTT. Protein sequence: CASSLGGSIEKLFF. This rearrangement joins TRBV27 to TRBJ1-4, with D hard to call. The CDR3 runs 14 residues. Germline V gives CDR1 MNHEY, CDR2 SMNVEV (reference sequence). Trimming removed 2 bases from V and 7 bases from J, with 11 bases in between.

The rearrangement uses TRBV9 and TRBJ1-5; TRBD1 agrees at 9 bases. V dropped 0 bases and J dropped 5; count of bases not matched to a gene: 15. The CDR3 has 19 amino acids. Germline CDR1 is SGDLS and CDR2 is YYNGEE. CDR3 DNA: TGTGCCAGCAGCGTAGACAGGGGGCGTATTTTACGTCAATATCAGCCCCAGCATTTT. Its translation is CASSVDRGRILRQYQPQHF.

This chain uses TRBV6-6 with TRBJ1-2; D gene unclear. Germline V lookup: CDR1 MNHNY, CDR2 SVGAGI (reference sequence). The CDR3 runs to 12 residues. Trimming stripped 2 bases from V and 4 bases from J, with 5 bases between. CDR3 nucleotides: TGTGCCAGCAGTTACGAGGCCTATGGCTACACCTTC. It translates to CASSYEAYGYTF.

The CDR3 reads CATSRDASGGETQYF. The CDR3 nucleotides read TGTGCCACCAGCAGAGATGCGAGCGGAGGGGAGACCCAGTACTTC. V gene TRBV15 combines with J gene TRBJ2-5; the D gene is possibly TRBD2 (6 bases). This CDR3 region has 15 residues. CDR1 and CDR2 from the germline V gene are LNHNV and YYDKDF (reference sequence). The V gene lost 0 bases and the J gene lost 5 bases, with 13 bases spanning the gap.

The CDR3 coding sequence is TGTGCCATCAGTACCGGGACAGGTCCCAACCAGCCCCAGCATTTT. Protein: CAISTGTGPNQPQHF. The gene calls are TRBV10-3 and TRBJ1-5; 8 bases are a match to TRBD1. The germline gives CDR1 ENHRY, CDR2 SYGVKD. The CDR3 runs 15 residues. With V trimmed by 5 bases and J by 7 bases, 10 bases remained unmatched.

This chain uses TRBV18 with TRBJ1-1; D perhaps matches TRBD1 (5 bases). With 3 bases removed from V and 0 bases from J, the gap between germline ends came to 11 bases. CDR1 and CDR2 from the germline V gene are KGHSH and LQKENI. The CDR3 is made up of 15 amino acids. For the CDR3, the DNA is TGTGCCAGCTCACCGCCCCCGACAGTGAACACTGAAGCTTTCTTT. It is translated as CASSPPPTVNTEAFF.

The rearrangement links TRBV28 to TRBJ1-2; 9 positions agree with TRBD1. CDR3 size: 15 residues. Trimming at V came to 6 bases and at J to 3 bases, leaving 8 bases not matched to a gene. The germline CDR1 and CDR2 sequences are MDHEN and SYDVKM. The CDR3 coding sequence is TGTGCCAGCAGAAAGTTATGGGACAGGGACTATGGCTACACCTTC. It encodes CASRKLWDRDYGYTF.

The V call is TRBV6-5, the J call TRBJ1-6; 7 bases line up with TRBD1. V trimming: 0 bases; J trimming: 8 bases; junction bases outside the gene matches: 4. Germline assignment: CDR1 MNHEY and CDR2 SVGAGI. The CDR3 has 15 residues. The DNA of the CDR3 is TGTGCCAGCAGTTACTCGGGACAGAGCTATTCACCCCTCCACTTT. This sequence encodes CASSYSGQSYSPLHF.

This clone was observed once. The chain joins TRBV15 to TRBJ1-1, with D perhaps matching TRBD1 (6 bases). Germline CDR1 and CDR2: LNHNV and YYDKDF (reference sequence). Trimming took off 1 base at V and 4 bases at J, with 13 bases between the two ends. The CDR3 has 15 residues. In DNA, the CDR3 is TGTGCCACCAGCAGAGCGATGGGGGCGCGCACTGAAGCTTTCTTT. This codes for CATSRAMGARTEAFF.

V and J are TRBV7-2 and TRBJ1-6; TRBD1 is a possible D gene (5 bases). The CDR3 covers 14 residues. CDR1 SGHTA and CDR2 FQGNSA come from the germline V gene. Trimming cost V 3 bases and J 6 bases, with 9 bases left between them. The DNA of the CDR3 is TGTGCCAGCAGCTTGGGGGGATTTAATTCACCCCTCCACTTT. It yields the protein CASSLGGFNSPLHF.

This clone was counted between two and nine times. V usage is TRBV5-5 and J usage is TRBJ1-6; 8 nucleotides agree with TRBD1. Germline V lookup: CDR1 SGHKS, CDR2 YYEKEE (reference sequence). This CDR3 is built from 16 residues. V lost 0 bases, J lost 6 bases, and 5 bases stayed unmatched. In DNA, the CDR3 is TGTGCCAGCAGCTTGGGGACAGGGAGAGGTAATTCACCCCTCCACTTT. Its translation: CASSLGTGRGNSPLHF. The whole variable domain, remainder taken from reference TRBV5-5 and TRBJ1-6, is DAGVTQSPTHLIKTRGQQVTLRCSPISGHKSVSWYQQVLGQGPQFIFQYYEKEERGRGNFPDRFSARQFPNYSSELNVNALLLGDSALYLCASSLGTGRGNSPLHFGNGTRLTVT.

The CDR3 reads CASSVDRDTQYF. In DNA, the CDR3 is TGTGCCAGCAGCGTAGATAGAGATACGCAGTATTTT. The rearrangement joins TRBV9 to TRBJ2-3, with D hard to call. The V end was cut by 0 bases, the J end by 5 bases, with 4 bases between. Germline V lookup: CDR1 SGDLS, CDR2 YYNGEE. The CDR3 runs 12 residues.

CDR3 DNA: TGTGCCAGCAGTGAAGCGCGGAAGGGGGATACGCAGTATTTT. This codes for CASSEARKGDTQYF. The V call is TRBV6-1, the J call TRBJ2-3; weak D call: TRBD1 (5 bases). Trimming stripped 0 bases from V and 6 bases from J, with 10 bases between. This CDR3 has 14 residues. Germline V gene lookup returns CDR1 MNHNS and CDR2 SASEGT.